The 28 T cell receptor beta chains reported below all come from one sample, sequenced in a study of OX40 agonist ivuxolimab in advanced cancers. Libraries came from the immunoSEQ multiplex PCR assay. TCRdb provides this immuneACCESS table in a form limited to in-frame rearrangements. Some clones are lacking; in checked studies, under half of them reflect an unresolved V gene, and why the rest are absent is not known. Counted in this sample were tens of thousands of clones; roughly 89% of them appeared once. The biggest ten clones account for 13% to 15% of the sample. Sample: CD4+ or CD8+ T cells sorted from blood, taken in a trial of the OX40 agonist ivuxolimab. These TCRs come from an adult with an advanced solid tumor such as melanoma, head and neck, liver or kidney cancer.

The chain joins TRBV6-5 to TRBJ1-1; unclear D gene. Trimming stripped 6 bases from V and 0 bases from J, with 11 bases between. Germline V CDR1 and CDR2: MNHEY, SVGAGI. The CDR3 length is 14 residues. The CDR3 here is CASRLSLVNTEAFF. The CDR3 nucleotides read TGTGCCAGCAGACTTAGCCTAGTGAACACTGAAGCTTTCTTT.

The genes are TRBV6-6 and TRBJ2-7; the match to TRBD1 covers 9 bases. The CDR3 has 14 residues. Germline lookup yields CDR1 MNHNY and CDR2 SVGAGI (reference sequence). Unmatched junction bases numbered 6, after V lost 7 bases and J lost 2 bases. The chain's CDR3 is CASTPGQGTYEQYF. In nucleotides, the CDR3 is TGTGCCAGCACCCCGGGACAGGGCACCTACGAGCAGTACTTC.

The CDR3 loop is CASNARGGGAGGYTF. The CDR3 region has the DNA TGTGCCAGCAATGCCAGGGGAGGGGGCGCAGGTGGCTACACCTTC. J is TRBJ1-2 and V is TRBV6-4; TRBD1 matches at 7 bases. Germline V lookup: CDR1 MRHNA, CDR2 SNTAGT. This CDR3 is built from 15 residues. V shed 7 bases and J 7 bases; nucleotides not matched to a gene: 15.

The chain is built from TRBV19 and TRBJ2-3, with D possibly being TRBD1 or TRBD2 (5 bases each). The CDR3 has 15 amino acids. V was trimmed by 0 bases and J by 0 bases, leaving 7 bases between them. Germline-derived CDR1 and CDR2 are LNHDA and SQIVND (reference sequence). The CDR3 nucleotides are TGTGCCAGTAGTATAGACTGGGACAGCACAGATACGCAGTATTTT. It yields the protein CASSIDWDSTDTQYF.

The chain has TRBV7-9 and TRBJ1-2, with unresolved D. The V and J ends lost 1 base and 4 bases respectively, with 7 bases between them. The CDR3 is 13 residues long. CDR1 and CDR2 from the germline V gene are SEHNR and FQNEAQ (reference sequence). In DNA, the CDR3 is TGTGCCAGCAGCTTAGGGTCCACCTATGGCTACACCTTC. Protein product: CASSLGSTYGYTF.

This clone was observed once. The rearrangement uses TRBV7-2 and TRBJ2-7, with D uncertain. Germline V gives CDR1 SGHTA, CDR2 FQGNSA. Trimming pared 5 bases from V and 9 bases from J, leaving 23 bases between. The CDR3 totals 15 residues. This CDR3 is CASSPTTPTITGQYF. The CDR3 DNA sequence: TGTGCCAGCAGCCCTACAACCCCTACGATTACTGGGCAGTACTTC.

The J gene is TRBJ2-3, the V gene TRBV5-6; D ambiguous. The length of the CDR3 is 13 residues. V dropped 0 bases and J dropped 3 bases, with 5 bases sitting between them. CDR1 and CDR2 (germline): SGHDT, YYEEEE. CDR3 residues: CASSLGRTDTQYF. DNA for the CDR3: TGTGCCAGCAGCTTGGGACGGACAGATACGCAGTATTTT.

A single count supports this clone. The genes are TRBV27 and TRBJ2-1; D gene uncertain. Germline-derived CDR1 and CDR2 are MNHEY and SMNVEV (reference sequence). The V and J ends lost 5 bases and 0 bases respectively, with 20 bases between them. The CDR3 consists of 18 residues. The CDR3 DNA is TGTGCCAGCAGTCCGCGCTCTGGACGGGCCAGCTCCTACAATGAGCAGTTCTTC. As protein: CASSPRSGRASSYNEQFF.

V and J are TRBV27 and TRBJ2-6, with a possible D match to TRBD2 (6 bases). The CDR3 extends over 17 amino acids. The V gene lost 1 base and the J gene lost 0 bases, with 10 bases spanning the gap. Germline CDR1 and CDR2: MNHEY and SMNVEV (reference sequence). The DNA of the CDR3 is TGTGCCAGCAGTTTATGGGGGACTGCCTCTGGGGCCAACGTCCTGACTTTC. This encodes CASSLWGTASGANVLTF.

The chain has TRBV19 and TRBJ1-5, with 7 bases fitting TRBD1. The V gene end was trimmed by 5 bases and the J gene end by 7 bases; junction bases not matched to a gene: 8. Germline lookup yields CDR1 LNHDA and CDR2 SQIVND (reference sequence). This CDR3 has 14 amino acids. The CDR3 nucleotides are TGTGCCAGTAGTCCACGGACAGGATCGCAGCCCCAGCATTTT. Translating it yields CASSPRTGSQPQHF.

This chain links TRBV6-4 with TRBJ1-6; tentative D call: TRBD1 (6 bases). The germline V gene has CDR1 MRHNA and CDR2 SNTAGT. V shed 9 bases and J shed 10 bases, with 25 bases lying between them. The length of the CDR3 is 16 residues. The CDR3 region is CASRPGHLLLNSPLHF. The CDR3, as DNA: TGTGCCAGTCGCCCGGGACACCTCCTTTTGAACTCACCCCTCCACTTT.

This clone was picked up one time. The chain uses TRBV5-4 and TRBJ2-7; D remains unclear. This CDR3 region has 15 residues. Germline CDR1 is SGHNT and CDR2 is YYREEE (reference sequence). V was trimmed by 0 bases and J by 0 bases, leaving 10 bases between them. The CDR3 spells CASSLVSTASYEQYF. The DNA of the CDR3 is TGTGCCAGCAGCTTGGTTTCAACAGCCTCCTACGAGCAGTACTTC.

The J gene is TRBJ2-7, the V gene TRBV6-4, with 13 bases aligning to TRBD2. With 5 bases clipped from V and 0 bases from J, the junction kept 4 bases outside the gene matches. Germline V gives CDR1 MRHNA, CDR2 SNTAGT. This CDR3 has 16 residues. The CDR3 DNA follows: TGTGCCAGCAGTCCGGGGACTAGCGGGGACTCCTACGAGCAGTACTTC. Encoded protein: CASSPGTSGDSYEQYF.

The J gene is TRBJ1-6, the V gene TRBV2, with 9 bases lining up with TRBD1. Trimming took 6 bases from V and 10 from J; bases not matched to a gene: 4. Germline CDR1 is SNHLY and CDR2 is FYNNEI. The CDR3 spans 13 residues. In DNA, the CDR3 is TGTGCCAGCAGGGGACAGGGTCTGTCACCCCTCCACTTT. It codes for CASRGQGLSPLHF.

This chain links TRBV7-9 with TRBJ2-1; 12 bases are a match to TRBD1. Germline V gene lookup returns CDR1 SEHNR and CDR2 FQNEAQ (reference sequence). V gave up 3 bases and J gave up 9 bases; unmatched junction bases: 6. The CDR3 has 15 residues. CDR3 region: CASSFRDRGPSEQFF. The CDR3 DNA sequence: TGTGCCAGCAGCTTCCGGGACAGGGGGCCCAGTGAGCAGTTCTTC.

The V and J genes are TRBV7-3 and TRBJ1-1; D uncertain. Germline loops: CDR1 SGHTA, CDR2 FQGTGA. This CDR3 contains 13 residues. Trimming removed 2 bases from V and 0 bases from J, with 4 bases in between. CDR3: CASSLALNTEAFF. CDR3 nucleotide sequence: TGTGCCAGCAGCTTAGCCCTGAACACTGAAGCTTTCTTT.

V gene TRBV28 combines with J gene TRBJ2-7; TRBD1 might be the D (6 bases). This CDR3 region has 16 residues. CDR1 is MDHEN and CDR2 is SYDVKM in the germline V gene. The V and J ends lost 1 base and 0 bases respectively, with 13 bases between them. In nucleotides, the CDR3 is TGTGCCAGCAGTTTATTCGACAGGAGGAGCTCCTACGAGCAGTACTTC. Its protein product is CASSLFDRRSSYEQYF.

The chain recombines TRBV9 with TRBJ1-4; D gene uncertain. Between the trimmed V and J ends, which lost 0 bases and 7 bases, there was a span of 10 bases. This CDR3 spans 14 amino acids. Germline V gives CDR1 SGDLS, CDR2 YYNGEE. The CDR3, as DNA: TGTGCCAGCAGCGTAGGAGGATCCGGTGAAAAACTGTTTTTT. Encoded protein: CASSVGGSGEKLFF.

V and J are TRBV29-1 and TRBJ1-1; 9 positions match TRBD1. Per the germline V gene, CDR1 is SQVTM and CDR2 is ANQGSEA. This CDR3 spans 14 amino acids. V was pared by 7 bases and J by 1 base, with 7 bases of the junction left unmatched. The CDR3 protein is CSAMTGGWNTEAFF. The CDR3 DNA sequence: TGCAGCGCAATGACAGGGGGATGGAACACTGAAGCTTTCTTT. The full variable domain, in which reference TRBV29-1 and TRBJ1-1 provide the parts outside the CDR3, is SAVISQKPSRDICQRGTSLTIQCQVDSQVTMMFWYRQQPGQSLTLIATANQGSEATYESGFVIDKFPISRPNLTFSTLTVSNMSPEDSSIYLCSAMTGGWNTEAFFGQGTRLTVV.

The CDR3 region has the DNA TGCGCCACCAGAGGCCTAGCGGGAGCCAATGAGCAGTTCTTC. Translating gives CATRGLAGANEQFF. The chain uses TRBV5-1 and TRBJ2-1; 10 positions agree with TRBD2. Germline lookup yields CDR1 SGHRS and CDR2 YFSETQ. V lost 9 bases to trimming and J lost 6 bases; unmatched junction nucleotides: 9. CDR3 length: 14 residues.

The J gene is TRBJ1-2, the V gene TRBV28, with 8 bases identical to TRBD1. Trimming at V came to 5 bases and at J to 5 bases, leaving 7 bases not matched to a gene. There are 14 residues in the CDR3. Germline loops: CDR1 MDHEN, CDR2 SYDVKM. The chain's CDR3 is CASSHRTGRYGYTF. CDR3 bases: TGTGCCAGCAGTCATAGGACAGGGCGTTATGGCTACACCTTC.

In this sample, this clone turned up once. The CDR3 DNA follows: TGTGCCAGCAGCCCTGACATCCCCTGGGCCACCTACGAGCAGTACTTC. Amino acid sequence: CASSPDIPWATYEQYF. The chain has TRBV11-1 and TRBJ2-7, with unresolved D. Trimming took off 5 bases at V and 2 bases at J, with 19 bases between the two ends. Looked up from germline, CDR1 is SGHAT and CDR2 is FQDESV (reference sequence). The CDR3 runs 16 residues.

The chain links TRBV6-1 to TRBJ2-7, with D tentatively TRBD2 (5 bases). Trimming pared 6 bases from V and 0 bases from J, leaving 12 bases between. The CDR3 runs 14 residues. Germline V lookup: CDR1 MNHNS, CDR2 SASEGT. The CDR3: CASREDARSYEQYF. The CDR3 coding sequence is TGTGCCAGCAGGGAGGACGCCCGCTCCTACGAGCAGTACTTC.

The rearrangement uses TRBV19 and TRBJ1-3; 11 bases are a match to TRBD1. CDR3 length: 17 amino acids. Germline V lookup: CDR1 LNHDA, CDR2 SQIVND (reference sequence). The V segment lost 7 bases and the J segment 0 bases; nucleotides outside the gene matches: 8. CDR3 nucleotide sequence: TGTGCCAGTACCCGGACAGGGGGCTCTCCCTCTGGAAACACCATATATTTT. Translated: CASTRTGGSPSGNTIYF.

The chain recombines TRBV27 with TRBJ2-7; TRBD2 is a possible D gene (5 bases). From germline, CDR1 is MNHEY and CDR2 SMNVEV (reference sequence). This CDR3 contains 13 residues. Trimming pared 5 bases from V and 4 bases from J, leaving 12 bases between. The CDR3 DNA reads TGTGCCAGCAGTCCCCGCCGAGGGTACGAGCAGTACTTC. Encoded protein: CASSPRRGYEQYF.

This chain connects TRBV10-2 to TRBJ2-5, with D perhaps TRBD2 (6 bases). The V end lost 7 bases, the J end lost 6 bases, and 12 bases lay between the germline ends. In germline, CDR1 is WSHSY, CDR2 SAAADI. The CDR3 contains 12 residues. The CDR3 DNA reads TGCGCCAGCATAGGAGGGGAACAGACCCAGTACTTC. It is translated as CASIGGEQTQYF.

The V call is TRBV18, the J call TRBJ2-2; D is ambiguous. Germline CDR1 and CDR2: KGHSH and LQKENI. The CDR3 extends over 15 amino acids. Trimming pared 2 bases from V and 4 bases from J, leaving 11 bases between. DNA for the CDR3: TGTGCCAGCTCACCAGGGCACTTGGGCACCGGGGAGCTGTTTTTT. Translating gives CASSPGHLGTGELFF.

This clone has only one observation. The rearrangement joins TRBV5-1 to TRBJ2-7; the D is unclear. The germline V gene encodes CDR1 SGHRS and CDR2 YFSETQ. The V and J ends lost 4 bases and 3 bases respectively, with 11 bases between them. The CDR3 extends over 13 amino acids. In nucleotides, the CDR3 is TGCGCCAGCAGCCCGGACGGCGACTACGAGCAGTACTTC. Protein product: CASSPDGDYEQYF.